The 8 T cell receptor beta chains below were found in one sample sequenced in a study of pediatric ulcerative colitis. Only in-frame clones appear in the TCRdb table, and some are missing; sequencing was by immunoSEQ multiplex PCR. The table includes 40,000 to 55,000 clones, around 79% detected once. The rectum was sampled with one to two pinch biopsies at colonoscopy. Sequencing was done on a sample of gut tissue. The receptors were gathered from a girl aged 10-17 years with moderate ulcerative colitis.

This clone was seen more than once but under ten times. CDR3 in DNA: TGCGCCAGCAGCCAAGATCATCAGGGCTACACTGAAGCTTTCTTT. It encodes CASSQDHQGYTEAFF. V gene TRBV4-3 combines with J gene TRBJ1-1, with D perhaps TRBD1 (5 bases). The CDR3 is made up of 15 amino acids. CDR1 is LGHNA and CDR2 is YSLEER in the germline V gene. Trimming took 0 bases from V and 3 from J, leaving 11 bases between them.

V usage is TRBV19 and J usage is TRBJ2-5; D uncertain. Germline V gene data show CDR1 as LNHDA and CDR2 as SQIVND (reference sequence). V shed 2 bases and J shed 5 bases, with 9 bases lying between them. This CDR3 is built from 13 residues. The CDR3 nucleotides read TGTGCCAGTAGTATAAATACCAAGGAGACCCAGTACTTC. As protein: CASSINTKETQYF.

This chain uses TRBV19 with TRBJ2-7; 7 bases match TRBD1. CDR3 size: 13 residues. Per germline, CDR1 LNHDA and CDR2 SQIVND (reference sequence). J gave up 2 bases and V 5 bases, and 3 bases lay outside the gene matches. CDR3 residues: CASSAGQAYEQYF. DNA of the CDR3: TGTGCCAGTAGTGCCGGACAGGCCTACGAGCAGTACTTC.

The V and J genes are TRBV2 and TRBJ1-1; the D gene is possibly TRBD1 (6 bases). This CDR3 is built from 14 residues. Looked up from germline, CDR1 is SNHLY and CDR2 is FYNNEI. Trimming cost V 5 bases and J 0 bases, with 10 bases left between them. The CDR3 sequence: CASSLDRLNTEAFF. CDR3 in DNA: TGTGCCAGCAGTCTCGACAGGCTGAACACTGAAGCTTTCTTT.

V and J are TRBV5-6 and TRBJ2-7, with D perhaps TRBD1 or TRBD2 (6 bases each). Per the germline V gene, CDR1 is SGHDT and CDR2 is YYEEEE. This CDR3 spans 14 amino acids. Trimming left V 2 bases short and J 5 bases short, with 14 bases between. CDR3: CASSFRGAGHEQYF. CDR3 coding DNA: TGTGCCAGCAGCTTCAGGGGAGCGGGCCACGAGCAGTACTTC.

The chain has TRBV18 and TRBJ2-1; 9 bases are a match to TRBD2. Germline CDR1 is KGHSH and CDR2 is LQKENI. CDR3 size: 15 residues. Losses at the gene ends were 3 bases for V and 5 bases for J; bases not matched to a gene: 5. Here the CDR3 DNA reads TGTGCCAGCTCACCCCCCGTAGCGGGAGACAATGAGCAGTTCTTC. It encodes CASSPPVAGDNEQFF. The full variable domain, its missing parts supplied by reference TRBV18 and TRBJ2-1, is NAGVMQNPRHLVRRRGQEARLRCSPMKGHSHVYWYRQLPEEGLKFMVYLQKENIIDESGMPKERFSAEFPKEGPSILRIQQVVRGDSAAYFCASSPPVAGDNEQFFGPGTRLTVL.

The chain recombines TRBV15 with TRBJ2-7, with a possible D match to TRBD1 (5 bases). Per germline, CDR1 LNHNV and CDR2 YYDKDF (reference sequence). This CDR3 comprises 15 residues. V lost 4 bases and J lost 0, with 13 bases in between. CDR3 bases: TGTGCCACCAGCAACATAAGGACAATCTCCTACGAGCAGTACTTC. Residues: CATSNIRTISYEQYF.

For the CDR3, the DNA is TGTGCCAGCAGTTTACGGTGGGGTGGCTACGAGCAGTACTTC. Protein product: CASSLRWGGYEQYF. The chain uses TRBV28 and TRBJ2-7; D is unclear. There are 14 residues in the CDR3. V was trimmed by 2 bases and J by 3 bases, leaving 11 bases between them. Germline V lookup: CDR1 MDHEN, CDR2 SYDVKM.